This T cell receptor beta chain was identified during a study of blood T cells in healthy people across ages. This clonotype has ten or more counts. Healthy Caucasian individuals from Russia aged about 6 to 95 were enrolled as donors. The use of a sample-barcoded 5' primer and a J-beta primer mix characterized a second PCR of roughly 6 to 11 cycles. TCRdb redid the calling of the 5' RACE reads with MiXCR, one entry per CDR3 protein. The sample comprises approximately 400,000 distinct CDR3 sequences, 50% to 60% of which are singletons, and roughly 51% rests with the top ten. The V gene lost 7 bases and the J gene lost 1 base, with 15 bases spanning the gap. Per the germline V gene, CDR1 is LGHDT and CDR2 is YNNKEL (reference sequence). This CDR3 contains 15 residues.

Sequenced input: blood. The rearrangement uses TRBV3-1 and TRBJ2-3; a weak D match, TRBD2 (5 bases). This receptor was obtained from a man between 60 and 75 years old in good health. CDR3 loop: CASKLSSGGTDTQYF. The CDR3 DNA reads TGTGCCAGCAAACTCTCGAGCGGAGGCACAGATACGCAGTATTTT.